This T cell receptor (beta chain) is drawn from a study of T cells in women clearing cervical HPV infection. Dot-blot hybridization genotyped cervical HPV amplified with MY09/MY11 PCR. Notes on the study in general: Effector/memory and HPV-specific T cells were not isolated, and association timing is unknown. Combining TCR richness with V gene abundances gave around 0.87 AUC.

Libraries were prepared by immunoSEQ multiplex PCR; TCRdb keeps only in-frame clonotypes and omits some of them. This sample contains 45,000 to 55,000 clones. As to this clone: Antigen: not known. The CDR3 extends 3 residues past the end of the read, so its final part is completed from the germline J gene.

This CDR3 has 11 residues. Germline V gene lookup returns CDR1 MDHEN and CDR2 SYDVKM. V lost 5 bases to trimming and J lost 9 bases, with 8 bases between them. This TCR derives from a woman between 18 and 75 years old with a cervical HPV16 infection that either progressed to CIN3+ or cleared (not recorded which). The gene calls are TRBV28 and TRBJ2-1, with D unresolved. Material for sequencing was blood buffy coat. Incomplete CDR3 DNA: TGTGCCAGCAGTCGCGGCCGTGAG. It is translated as CASSRGRE. The whole CDR3 is CASSRGREQFF.